This T cell receptor (beta chain) was profiled in a study of cytomegalovirus exposure and HLA in healthy donors. Across the study: In terms of ancestry, the Caucasian-associated cluster contained 75% to 85% of the approximately 380 genotyped donors.

There were likely unrecorded immune exposures, though donors were nominally healthy when sampled. Use of 60 Vbeta and 13 Jbeta primers characterized the PCR. TCRdb keeps only in-frame clones here, not all; method: immunoSEQ multiplex PCR. Seen here are approximately 86,000 clones, around 85% observed once, and the top ten hold around 7%. Losses at the gene ends were 0 bases for V and 4 bases for J; bases not matched to a gene: 6. Germline CDR1 SGHRS, CDR2 YFSETQ. CDR3 size: 15 residues. Sequencing was carried out using PBMCs. V gene TRBV5-1 combines with J gene TRBJ2-7; 8 bases align to TRBD2. The TCR was taken from a man between 35 and 55 years old in good health and CMV-seropositive. In DNA form, the CDR3 reads TGCGCCAGCAGCTTGGGACTAGCGAAAACTTACGAGCAGTACTTC. It translates to CASSLGLAKTYEQYF.